This T cell receptor (beta chain) was identified in a study of identical twins (TCRdb year 2016). Regarding the study in general: To test whether fetal clonotypes persist, this study deep-sequenced TCR alpha and beta repertoires from monozygotic twins, from unrelated adults of various ages, and from cord blood. Replicate twin experiments were performed at different times using different library preparation protocols to rule out contamination. Results and caveats for the whole study, not just this receptor: Fewer insertions were carried by abundant cord blood beta clonotypes, a similar but weaker trend appeared in young adult naive repertoires, and no such trend appeared in memory repertoires. Compared with coincidental sharing between unrelated individuals, out-of-frame TCR alpha sequences shared between twins had an excess of sequences with low generation probability. Because the same donors could not be followed over many years, the conclusions depended on cross-sectional statistical analysis. Invariant T cells such as MAIT and iNKT could partly confound zero-insertion analyses, though diverse VJ usage argued against this for most clonotypes. Recombination models systematically underestimated out-of-frame TCR alpha sharing in monozygotic twins but agreed with sharing between unrelated individuals. In beta out-of-frame sequences, excess twin sharing was weaker, because having fewer shared sequences lowered the signal-to-noise ratio.

CDR3 length: 14 amino acids, cysteine to phenylalanine. Kept here is only the CDR3 DNA, which spans 42 bases and is read in frame from base 1. V drops 0 bases and J drops 6 bases, leaving 12 bases in between. Via the germline V gene, CDR1 is SGHDT and CDR2 YYEEEE. The library came from 5' RACE. The listed sequencing device is Illumina HiSeq 2000. Template switching added a universal primer binding site, and the final cDNA carried a unique molecular identifier that allowed TCR cDNA molecules to be counted accurately. First-strand cDNA for TCR alpha and beta chains was synthesized from specific primers in the conserved constant-segment region. To control for contamination, every cDNA library was double barcoded, receiving both a SMART-Mk sample barcode and Illumina barcodes. TruSeq adapter sequences along with Illumina sample barcodes were introduced in two successive PCR steps. TCR alpha and beta cDNA libraries were sequenced on the Illumina HiSeq platform with custom primers. Turning to the authors' computational methods: Raw reads were processed with MiGEC to extract unique molecular identifiers, and MiXCR was used to determine CDR3 positions. For each individual, recombination models were inferred using an EM algorithm with the repgenHMM and IGoR tools. Shared clonotypes were analyzed with the tcR package in R, and sharing was normalized by the product of cloneset sizes. Out-of-frame nonproductive sequences were analyzed to study raw recombination free of thymic and clonal selection effects. The public reads were reanalyzed by TCRdb: fastp trimming at Q25, MiXCR alignment, in-frame beta chains only. Each CDR3 protein appears once, grouped with its most common genes and DNA. Here the V and J calls rest on TCRdb's processing, not on the authors' analysis. This sample comprises about 470,000 distinct CDR3 sequences, approximately 25% of them detected only once. The top ten clones comprise about 2.7% of the sample.

Every donor was a healthy Caucasian. The twin cohort consisted of three pairs of female monozygotic twins, all aged roughly 18 to 29 years. Positive isolation kits from Invitrogen were used to isolate CD4+ and CD8+ T cell populations. This clonotype was seen a handful of times. The antigen this receptor binds is unknown. The sample holds no much larger clone one base away, and base qualities are not on file. The same data also went into a second study, on T cells expressing NK-cell markers. As the second study states: In sorted CD3+CD56+NKG2C+, CD3+CD56+NKG2C- and CD3+CD56-NKG2C+ T-cell subsets from roughly 8 donors, TCR beta-chain repertoires were profiled. Among the eight sequenced donors, only one was HCMV-seronegative, while the other seven were HCMV-seropositive. In several experiments an anti-gammadeltaTCR antibody was added to restrict sorting to alphabetaTCR-expressing T cells. In roughly six donors, the dominant CD3+CD56+NKG2C+ clonotypes were among the top 10 CD8+ clonotypes and accounted for roughly 1.0-8% of CD8+ T cells. Those dominant clonotypes were again the most abundant among CD3+CD56-NKG2C+ cells in a few donors, at about 25-65%. Whether the expanded NKG2C-expressing T cell clones were specific for HCMV antigens remained unclear. The eight sequenced donors were randomly selected healthy volunteers, three men and five women. To determine HCMV serostatus, a commercial ELISA kit was used to detect HCMV-specific IgG in serum. MIGEC was used to demultiplex reads and group the reads by UMI, and MiTCR was used to assemble and quantify clonotypes. To exclude erroneous sequences, only TCR cDNA sequences supported by at least two reads were retained. The tcR package was used for downstream repertoire analysis, and clonotypes were matched between fractions using CDR3 nucleotide sequence together with V segment. VDJmatch was used to annotate antigen specificity against VDJdb, with one amino acid substitution allowed in CDR3.

This TCR was sampled from a woman between 18 and 30 years old in good health. Here the chain combines TRBV5-6 and TRBJ1-2; TRBD1 could be the D gene, as 6 bases match. Material: CD4+ T cells sorted from blood. CDR3 region: CASSLGLDRDGYTF. The DNA sequence reads TGTGCCAGCAGCTTGGGGTTGGACAGAGATGGCTACACCTTC.